This entry lists 7 T cell receptor beta chains sequenced from one sample in a study of cytomegalovirus exposure and HLA in healthy donors. The PCR ran on 60 Vbeta and 13 Jbeta primers. Data came from immunoSEQ multiplex PCR; TCRdb stores just in-frame clones and leaves some out. The data show around 130,000 clones, just over 70% seen once. Sequenced material: PBMCs. The receptors here all came from a woman in her thirties in good health and CMV-seronegative.

The chain combines TRBV7-9 with TRBJ1-6; 9 positions agree with TRBD1. CDR1 is SEHNR and CDR2 is FQNEAQ in the germline V gene (reference sequence). The CDR3 spans 16 residues. J was trimmed by 10 bases and V by 0 bases; bases with no gene match: 7. This CDR3 is CASSLALGQGYSPLHF. CDR3 DNA: TGTGCCAGCAGCTTAGCGCTAGGACAGGGGTACTCACCCCTCCACTTT.

This sequence joins TRBV11-2 and TRBJ2-2, with TRBD2 identical over 10 bases. The J segment lost 9 bases and the V segment lost 5 bases, leaving 21 bases of the junction unmatched. Germline CDR1 and CDR2: SGHAT and FQNNGV. This CDR3 has 19 residues. The CDR3 sequence: CASSRTATTTAGGHRELFF. CDR3 in DNA: TGTGCCAGCAGCCGGACAGCCACCACCACAGCGGGAGGGCATCGGGAGCTGTTTTTT. The full variable domain, rest sourced from reference TRBV11-2 and TRBJ2-2, is EAGVAQSPRYKIIEKRQSVAFWCNPISGHATLYWYQQILGQGPKLLIQFQNNGVVDDSQLPKDRFSAERLKGVDSTLKIQPAKLEDSAVYLCASSRTATTTAGGHRELFFGEGSRLTVL.

The chain carries TRBV6-5 and TRBJ1-4; D is ambiguous. Deletions cut 5 bases from V and 7 bases from J, with 14 bases between. Germline V gene data show CDR1 as MNHEY and CDR2 as SVGAGI. The CDR3 is 14 residues long. CDR3 nucleotide sequence: TGTGCCAGCAGTAGGAGACGGAACCTTGAAAAACTGTTTTTT. This sequence encodes CASSRRRNLEKLFF.

This chain connects TRBV19 to TRBJ2-3; 9 positions agree with TRBD2. The CDR3 spans 15 residues. Germline lookup yields CDR1 LNHDA and CDR2 SQIVND (reference sequence). J gave up 6 bases and V 5 bases, and 9 bases lay outside the gene matches. DNA of the CDR3: TGTGCCAGTAGTTGGCGGGAGGGCCCGTTGGATACGCAGTATTTT. Translated, it gives CASSWREGPLDTQYF.

The gene calls are TRBV11-2 and TRBJ1-1; D is ambiguous. This CDR3 comprises 15 residues. The V and J ends lost 2 bases and 0 bases respectively, with 10 bases between them. Germline V gene lookup returns CDR1 SGHAT and CDR2 FQNNGV. The CDR3 DNA follows: TGTGCCAGCAGCTTACGGTCAATCATGAACACTGAAGCTTTCTTT. Protein: CASSLRSIMNTEAFF.

J is TRBJ2-1 and V is TRBV28, with 12 bases matching TRBD2. Unmatched junction bases numbered 2, after V lost 5 bases and J lost 6 bases. The CDR3 is made up of 14 amino acids. Germline V gene data show CDR1 as MDHEN and CDR2 as SYDVKM. The CDR3 DNA follows: TGTGCCAGCAGTGGACTAGCGGGAACCAATGAGCAGTTCTTC. This encodes CASSGLAGTNEQFF.

The rearrangement links TRBV10-3 to TRBJ1-5; TRBD1 is a possible D gene (5 bases). Germline-derived CDR1 and CDR2 are ENHRY and SYGVKD. This CDR3 region has 16 residues. The V and J ends lost 1 base and 1 base respectively, with 11 bases between them. The CDR3 reads CAISEWGGQSNQPQHF. The CDR3, as DNA: TGTGCCATCAGTGAGTGGGGGGGTCAGAGCAATCAGCCCCAGCATTTT.